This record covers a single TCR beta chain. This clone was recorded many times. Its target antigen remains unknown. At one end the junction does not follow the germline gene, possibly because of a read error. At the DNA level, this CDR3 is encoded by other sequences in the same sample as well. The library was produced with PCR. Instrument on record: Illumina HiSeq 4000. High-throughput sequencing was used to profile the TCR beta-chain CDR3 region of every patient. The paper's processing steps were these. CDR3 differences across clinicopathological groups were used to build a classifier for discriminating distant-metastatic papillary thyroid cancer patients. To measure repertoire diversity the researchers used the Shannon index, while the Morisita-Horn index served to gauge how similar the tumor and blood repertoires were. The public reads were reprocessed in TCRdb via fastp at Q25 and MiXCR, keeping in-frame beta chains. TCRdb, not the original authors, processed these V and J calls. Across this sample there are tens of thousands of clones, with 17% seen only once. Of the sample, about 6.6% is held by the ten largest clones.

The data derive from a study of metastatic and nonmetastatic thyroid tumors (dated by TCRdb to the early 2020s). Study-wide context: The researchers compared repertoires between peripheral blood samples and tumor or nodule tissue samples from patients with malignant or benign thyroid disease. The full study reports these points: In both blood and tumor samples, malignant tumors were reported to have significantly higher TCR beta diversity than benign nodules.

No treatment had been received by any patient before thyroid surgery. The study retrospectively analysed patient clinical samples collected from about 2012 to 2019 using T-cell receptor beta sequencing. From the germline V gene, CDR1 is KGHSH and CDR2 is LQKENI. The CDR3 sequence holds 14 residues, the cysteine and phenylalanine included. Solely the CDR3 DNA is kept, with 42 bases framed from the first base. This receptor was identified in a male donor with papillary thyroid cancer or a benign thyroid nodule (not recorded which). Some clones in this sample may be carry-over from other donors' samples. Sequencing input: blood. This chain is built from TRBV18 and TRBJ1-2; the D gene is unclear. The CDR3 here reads CASSPPGLNYGYTF. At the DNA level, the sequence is TGCGCCAGCTCACCACCGGGTCTGAACTATGGCTACACCTTC.